Following are 20 T cell receptor beta chains from one sample sequenced in a study of shared clonotypes between healthy human individuals. Profiled with immunoSEQ multiplex PCR; TCRdb holds only in-frame clones, not every one. The sample carries 470,000 or so clones, roughly 80% recorded once. The sample comprised PBMCs. These receptors originate from a woman aged 40 to 55 in good health. Some clones in this sample may be carry-over from other donors' samples.

In the case of this clone: It is likely a read error: a sequence one base away is far more abundant. The chain uses TRBV11-3 and TRBJ2-1; D is uncertain. The CDR3 consists of 13 residues. V was shortened by 5 bases and J by 5 bases, with 10 bases between the two germline ends. Germline V gives CDR1 SGHNT, CDR2 YENEEA. The CDR3 coding sequence is TGTGCCAGCAGCCCCCGCCCCCACAATGAGCAGTTCTTC. Protein sequence: CASSPRPHNEQFF.

As concerns this clone: With a far larger clone one base away, a read error is the likely cause. The chain is built from TRBV29-1 and TRBJ1-2; maybe TRBD1 (5 bases). V lost 6 bases and J lost 3, with 20 bases in between. This CDR3 spans 15 amino acids. The germline V gene has CDR1 SQVTM and CDR2 ANQGSEA. CDR3 residues: CSVPATVDIYYGYTF. The CDR3 coding sequence is TGCAGCGTCCCTGCAACAGTGGACATCTACTATGGCTACACCTTC.

As for this clone: A far larger clone is only one base removed, so a read error is likely. The chain couples TRBV7-9 to TRBJ2-2; 9 bases map to TRBD2. Germline CDR1 SEHNR, CDR2 FQNEAQ (reference sequence). The CDR3 spans 15 residues. The CDR3 reads CAGSLVAGGTGELFF. In DNA, the CDR3 is TGTGCCGGCAGCTTGGTGGCGGGAGGGACCGGGGAGCTGTTTTTT.

This chain connects TRBV18 to TRBJ2-7, with 13 bases identical to TRBD2. V lost 2 bases to trimming and J lost 2 bases; unmatched junction nucleotides: 3. The CDR3 is made up of 16 amino acids. Germline lookup yields CDR1 KGHSH and CDR2 LQKENI. CDR3 nucleotide sequence: TGTGCCAGCTCACCAGCAACTAGCGGGAGGGCCTACGAGCAGTACTTC. Its translation: CASSPATSGRAYEQYF.

The V and J genes are TRBV27 and TRBJ2-1; D unclear. With 5 bases removed from V and 3 bases from J, the gap between germline ends came to 14 bases. CDR1 is MNHEY and CDR2 is SMNVEV in the germline V gene (reference sequence). This CDR3 region has 15 residues. CDR3 amino acids: CASSALKTFYNEQFF. The DNA for the CDR3 is TGTGCCAGCAGTGCTCTGAAGACCTTCTACAATGAGCAGTTCTTC.

This chain links TRBV5-1 with TRBJ1-4; 8 bases are shared with TRBD1. Per germline, CDR1 SGHRS and CDR2 YFSETQ. The CDR3 spans 15 residues. V lost 0 bases, J lost 7 bases, and 5 bases stayed unmatched. Written as DNA, the CDR3 is TGCGCCAGCAGCTTGGGCAGGGACAGGCTTGAAAAACTGTTTTTT. This gives the protein CASSLGRDRLEKLFF.

As to this clone: This may be a read error: a much more frequent sequence differs by one nucleotide. The V call is TRBV11-2, the J call TRBJ1-3; D not certain. The CDR3 loop spans 13 amino acids. The ends were cut back, 1 base at V and 1 base at J, with 2 bases in the middle. Germline CDR1 SGHAT, CDR2 FQNNGV. CDR3: CASSLGSGNTIYF. In DNA form, the CDR3 reads TGTGCCAGCAGCTTAGGGTCTGGAAACACCATATATTTT.

This chain links TRBV27 with TRBJ1-1; 7 bases line up with TRBD1. J was trimmed by 1 base and V by 0 bases; bases with no gene match: 8. Germline lookup yields CDR1 MNHEY and CDR2 SMNVEV (reference sequence). The CDR3 runs 17 residues. Written as DNA, the CDR3 is TGTGCCAGCAGTTTATCCTCGTTCCGGACAGGGAACACTGAAGCTTTCTTT. This sequence encodes CASSLSSFRTGNTEAFF.

To note about this clone: The likely explanation is a read error, given a far larger clone one base away. The J gene is TRBJ1-1, the V gene TRBV5-1; possible D gene TRBD1, 6 bases. The CDR3 sequence is 13 residues long. Trimming removed 3 bases at V and 5 bases at J, with 11 bases between. Germline V gives CDR1 SGHRS, CDR2 YFSETQ. CDR3 residues: CASSWDTMTEAFF. CDR3 bases: TGCGCCAGCAGCTGGGACACTATGACTGAAGCTTTCTTT.

The gene calls are TRBV6-6 and TRBJ2-3; D is unclear. CDR1 and CDR2 (germline): MNHNY, SVGAGI (reference sequence). V dropped 6 bases and J dropped 2 bases, with 12 bases sitting between them. The CDR3 is made up of 14 amino acids. The CDR3 DNA reads TGTGCCAGCAGCTCGACTCCCCTCACAGATACGCAGTATTTT. This sequence encodes CASSSTPLTDTQYF.

To note about this clone: A far larger clone is a single base away, which makes a read error likely. The chain is built from TRBV29-1 and TRBJ2-7; 8 bases align to TRBD2. V shed 4 bases, J shed 2 bases, and the junction held 4 bases outside the gene matches. The CDR3 length is 13 residues. Germline-derived CDR1 and CDR2 are SQVTM and ANQGSEA. CDR3 amino acids: CSVGVSGTYEQYF. The CDR3 DNA reads as TGCAGCGTTGGAGTTAGCGGGACCTACGAGCAGTACTTC.

This rearrangement joins TRBV18 to TRBJ1-1; 7 positions match TRBD1. The V gene end was trimmed by 1 base and the J gene end by 0 bases; junction bases not matched to a gene: 2. The CDR3 runs to 15 residues. Per the germline V gene, CDR1 is KGHSH and CDR2 is LQKENI. The CDR3 loop reads CASSPRQGMNTEAFF. The CDR3 coding sequence is TGTGCCAGCTCACCACGACAGGGCATGAACACTGAAGCTTTCTTT.

V is TRBV10-2 and J is TRBJ2-7; D is possibly TRBD2 (6 bases). CDR3 length: 16 amino acids. Germline assignment: CDR1 WSHSY and CDR2 SAAADI. With 0 bases removed from V and 7 bases from J, the gap between germline ends came to 19 bases. The CDR3 coding sequence is TGCGCCAGCAGTGAGTCTGGGGGGAACCCCTACTTGGAGCAGTACTTC. This sequence encodes CASSESGGNPYLEQYF.

As regards this clone: The junction does not match germline at one end; this may be a read error. The J gene is TRBJ1-5, the V gene TRBV27; no definite D call. CDR3 length: 15 amino acids. The germline V gene has CDR1 MNHEY and CDR2 SMNVEV (reference sequence). The CDR3 bases are TGCACTTCGAGGATGAGGCGGGATATCAATCAGCCCCAGCATTTT. Amino acids: CTSRMRRDINQPQHF.

The chain links TRBV28 to TRBJ1-1; 10 bases are a match to TRBD1. Trimming took 4 bases from V and 4 from J; bases not matched to a gene: 3. The CDR3 consists of 14 residues. Germline loops: CDR1 MDHEN, CDR2 SYDVKM. DNA of the CDR3: TGTGCCAGCAGTTCGGGACAGGGGAGCACTGAAGCTTTCTTT. Protein product: CASSSGQGSTEAFF.

The V call is TRBV27, the J call TRBJ2-1, with TRBD2 identical over 10 bases. The V segment lost 5 bases and the J segment 8 bases; nucleotides outside the gene matches: 6. CDR3 size: 14 residues. CDR1 is MNHEY, CDR2 SMNVEV, per germline (reference sequence). DNA for the CDR3: TGTGCCAGCAGTCTCGGACTAGCGGCCGATGAGCAGTTCTTC. This translates into CASSLGLAADEQFF.

This clone appeared a single time. A far larger clone differs by one base, so this is likely a read error. V usage is TRBV25-1 and J usage is TRBJ2-3; 11 bases line up with TRBD2. V lost 5 bases to trimming and J lost 5 bases; unmatched junction nucleotides: 6. There are 15 residues in the CDR3. CDR1 and CDR2 from the germline V gene are MGHDK and SYGVNS. This CDR3 is CASSLAGGPGDTQYF. Here the CDR3 DNA reads TGTGCCAGCAGTTTAGCGGGAGGGCCCGGAGATACGCAGTATTTT.

V usage is TRBV21-1 and J usage is TRBJ2-7; the D call of TRBD2 is as the table states it, not checked on the DNA. TRBV21-1 is described as a pseudogene. This CDR3 spans 16 amino acids. The CDR3 loop is CASSIRKRELKYEQYF. In DNA form, the CDR3 reads TGTGCCAGCAGCATACGCAAGCGGGAGCTAAAATACGAGCAGTACTTC.

This clone has more than one count but fewer than ten. This chain uses TRBV27 with TRBJ1-3; 7 bases agree with TRBD1. The CDR3 is 14 amino acids. Losses at the gene ends were 3 bases for V and 6 bases for J; bases not matched to a gene: 5. Per germline, CDR1 MNHEY and CDR2 SMNVEV (reference sequence). Written as DNA, the CDR3 is TGTGCCAGCAGTTTGGCGCAGGGGGTAAACACCATATATTTT. It is translated as CASSLAQGVNTIYF.

The V gene is TRBV5-1, the J gene TRBJ1-3, with 7 bases matching TRBD1. Germline loops: CDR1 SGHRS, CDR2 YFSETQ. The J segment lost 9 bases and the V segment lost 2 bases, leaving 5 bases of the junction unmatched. The CDR3 has 13 residues. This chain's CDR3 is CASSLTGVSTIYF. Written as DNA, the CDR3 is TGCGCCAGCAGCTTAACAGGGGTTAGCACCATATATTTT.